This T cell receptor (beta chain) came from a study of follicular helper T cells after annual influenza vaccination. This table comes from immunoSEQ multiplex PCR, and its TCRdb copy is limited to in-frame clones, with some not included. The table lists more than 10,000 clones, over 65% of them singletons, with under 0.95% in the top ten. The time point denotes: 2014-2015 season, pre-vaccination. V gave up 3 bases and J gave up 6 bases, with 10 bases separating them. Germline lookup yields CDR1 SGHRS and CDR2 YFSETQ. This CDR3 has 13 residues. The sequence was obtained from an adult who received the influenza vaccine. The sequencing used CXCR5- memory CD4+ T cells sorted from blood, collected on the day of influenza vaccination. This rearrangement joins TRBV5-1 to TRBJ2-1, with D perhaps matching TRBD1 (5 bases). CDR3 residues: CASSWGATNEQFF. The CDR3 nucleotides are TGCGCCAGCAGCTGGGGCGCTACCAATGAGCAGTTCTTC.